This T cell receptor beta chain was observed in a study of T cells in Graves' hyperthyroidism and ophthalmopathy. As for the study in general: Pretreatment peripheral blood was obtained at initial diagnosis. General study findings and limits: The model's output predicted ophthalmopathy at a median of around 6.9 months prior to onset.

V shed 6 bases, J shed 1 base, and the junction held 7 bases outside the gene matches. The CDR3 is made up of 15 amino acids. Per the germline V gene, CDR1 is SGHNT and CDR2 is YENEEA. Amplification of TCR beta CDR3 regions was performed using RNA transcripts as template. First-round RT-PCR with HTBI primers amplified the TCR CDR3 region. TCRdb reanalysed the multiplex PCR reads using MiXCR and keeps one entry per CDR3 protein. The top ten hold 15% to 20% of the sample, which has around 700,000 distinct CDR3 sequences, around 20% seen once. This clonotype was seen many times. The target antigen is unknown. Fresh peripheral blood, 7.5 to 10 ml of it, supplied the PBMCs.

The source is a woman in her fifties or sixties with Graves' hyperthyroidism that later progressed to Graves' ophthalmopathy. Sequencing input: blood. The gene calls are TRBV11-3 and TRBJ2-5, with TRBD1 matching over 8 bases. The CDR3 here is CASSLGTGSQETQYF. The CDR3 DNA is TGTGCCAGCAGTCTGGGGACAGGTTCCCAAGAGACCCAGTACTTC.